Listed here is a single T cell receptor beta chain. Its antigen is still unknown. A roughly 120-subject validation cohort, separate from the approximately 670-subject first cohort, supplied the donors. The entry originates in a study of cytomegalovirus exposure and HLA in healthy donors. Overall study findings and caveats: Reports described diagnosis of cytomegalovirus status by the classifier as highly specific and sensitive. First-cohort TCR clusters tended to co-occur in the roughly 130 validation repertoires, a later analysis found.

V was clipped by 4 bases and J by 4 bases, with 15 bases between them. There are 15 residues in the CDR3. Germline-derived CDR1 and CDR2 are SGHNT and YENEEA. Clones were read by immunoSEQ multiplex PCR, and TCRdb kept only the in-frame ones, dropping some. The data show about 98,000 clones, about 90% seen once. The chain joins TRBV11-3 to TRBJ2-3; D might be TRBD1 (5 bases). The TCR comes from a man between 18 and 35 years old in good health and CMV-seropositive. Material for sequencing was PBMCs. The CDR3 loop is CASSWPRQGSDTQYF. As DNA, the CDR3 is TGTGCCAGCAGCTGGCCCCGGCAGGGCTCAGATACGCAGTATTTT.